This TCR beta chain was sequenced in a study of shared clonotypes between healthy human individuals. Overall study: In total, the donors were a couple of women and a few men aged 18 to 49.

Sequenced by immunoSEQ multiplex PCR; TCRdb stores in-frame clones only, minus some. This table holds about 2.3 million clones, about nine tenths found once. CDR3 size: 18 residues. From germline, CDR1 is SGHAT and CDR2 FQNNGV. Unmatched junction bases numbered 14, after V lost 5 bases and J lost 4 bases. The clonotype originates from a man between 18 and 29 years old in good health. Some clones in this sample may be carry-over from other donors' samples. V usage is TRBV11-2 and J usage is TRBJ2-1; TRBD2 matches at 10 bases. The sequenced sample consisted of naive CD4+ T cells from PBMCs. The subset was: CD45RA+ positively selected. As DNA, the CDR3 is TGTGCCAGCAGCGCGACCCGGACTAGCGGTAGGCTTTACAATGAGCAGTTCTTC. Translated, it gives CASSATRTSGRLYNEQFF. The variable domain in full, with the rest retrieved from reference TRBV11-2 and TRBJ2-1, is EAGVAQSPRYKIIEKRQSVAFWCNPISGHATLYWYQQILGQGPKLLIQFQNNGVVDDSQLPKDRFSAERLKGVDSTLKIQPAKLEDSAVYLCASSATRTSGRLYNEQFFGPGTRLTVL.